The present T cell receptor beta chain was sequenced within a study of T cells after yellow fever vaccination. Findings of the study overall: Detected again after the booster were most primary-vaccination clones, at 95% to 98% CD4 and 70% to 90% CD8.

The V end lost 7 bases, the J end lost 2 bases, and 11 bases lay between the germline ends. The CDR3 runs 13 residues. Per germline, CDR1 LGHDT and CDR2 YNNKEL (reference sequence). TCRdb processed the 5' RACE reads anew with MiXCR; each CDR3 protein has one entry. This repertoire shows roughly 260,000 distinct CDR3 sequences, approximately 13% found once; its top ten account for 0.4% to 0.55%. This clonotype came up a few times. Its antigen remains unidentified. The sequence came from a man between 25 and 39 years old who received the YFV17D yellow fever vaccine. V is TRBV3-1 and J is TRBJ2-5; no reliable D call. The starting material was CD4+ T cells sorted from PBMCs, obtained 45 days after the yellow fever booster vaccination. Here the CDR3 DNA reads TGTGCCAGCAAGTCTGGCGGACAAGAGACCCAGTACTTC. The encoded protein is CASKSGGQETQYF.